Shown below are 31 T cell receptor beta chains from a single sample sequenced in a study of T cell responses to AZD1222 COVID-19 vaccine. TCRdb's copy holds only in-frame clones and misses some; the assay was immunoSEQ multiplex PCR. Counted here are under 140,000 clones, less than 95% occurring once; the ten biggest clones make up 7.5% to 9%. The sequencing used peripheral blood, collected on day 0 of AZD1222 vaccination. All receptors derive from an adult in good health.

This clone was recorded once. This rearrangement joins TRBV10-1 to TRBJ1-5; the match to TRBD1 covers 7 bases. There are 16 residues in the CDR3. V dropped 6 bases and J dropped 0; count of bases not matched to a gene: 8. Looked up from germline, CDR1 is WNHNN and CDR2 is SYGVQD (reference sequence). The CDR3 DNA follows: TGCGCCAGCAGGGATTCCGGGACAGATAGCAATCAGCCCCAGCATTTT. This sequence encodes CASRDSGTDSNQPQHF.

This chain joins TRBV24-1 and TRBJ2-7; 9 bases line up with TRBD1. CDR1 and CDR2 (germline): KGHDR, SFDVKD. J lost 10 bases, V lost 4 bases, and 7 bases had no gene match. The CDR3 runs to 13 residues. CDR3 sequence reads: CATSESGTGNQYF. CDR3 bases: TGTGCCACCAGTGAATCCGGGACAGGGAACCAGTACTTC.

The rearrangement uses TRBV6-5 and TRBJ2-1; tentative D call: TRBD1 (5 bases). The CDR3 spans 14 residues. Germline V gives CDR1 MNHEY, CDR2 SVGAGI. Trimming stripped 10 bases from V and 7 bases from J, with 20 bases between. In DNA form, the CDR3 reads TGTGCCATTATTAGAAGGGGTTTAGGTAATGAGCAGTTCTTC. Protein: CAIIRRGLGNEQFF.

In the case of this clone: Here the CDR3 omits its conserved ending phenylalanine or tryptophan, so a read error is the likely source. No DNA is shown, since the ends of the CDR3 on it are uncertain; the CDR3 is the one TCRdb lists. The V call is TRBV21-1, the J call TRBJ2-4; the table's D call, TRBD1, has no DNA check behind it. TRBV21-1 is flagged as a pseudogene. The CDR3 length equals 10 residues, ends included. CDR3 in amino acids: CARNMDREPS.

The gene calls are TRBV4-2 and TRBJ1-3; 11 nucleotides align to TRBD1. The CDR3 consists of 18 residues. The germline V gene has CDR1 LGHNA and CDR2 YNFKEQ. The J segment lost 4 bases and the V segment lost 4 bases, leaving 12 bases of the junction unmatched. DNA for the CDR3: TGTGCCAGCAGCCCTGGGCCGGGACAGGGGGAAAAAGGAAACACCATATATTTT. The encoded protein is CASSPGPGQGEKGNTIYF.

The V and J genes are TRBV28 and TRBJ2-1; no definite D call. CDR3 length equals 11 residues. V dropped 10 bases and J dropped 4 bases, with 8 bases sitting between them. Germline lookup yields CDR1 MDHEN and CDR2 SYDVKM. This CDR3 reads CATDLYNEQFF. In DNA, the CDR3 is TGTGCCACCGATCTATACAATGAGCAGTTCTTC.

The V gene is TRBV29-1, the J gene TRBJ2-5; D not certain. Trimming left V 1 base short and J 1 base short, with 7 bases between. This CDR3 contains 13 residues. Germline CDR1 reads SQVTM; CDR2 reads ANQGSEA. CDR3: CSVEVGPQETQYF. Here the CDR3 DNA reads TGCAGCGTTGAAGTAGGACCCCAAGAGACCCAGTACTTC.

The CDR3 protein is CATSDPLFGDGYTF. In DNA form, the CDR3 reads TGTGCCACCAGTGACCCTCTGTTTGGGGACGGCTACACCTTC. This rearrangement joins TRBV24-1 to TRBJ1-2, with D possibly matching TRBD1 (5 bases). The ends were cut back, 4 bases at V and 8 bases at J, with 16 bases in the middle. The germline V gene encodes CDR1 KGHDR and CDR2 SFDVKD. The CDR3 contains 14 residues.

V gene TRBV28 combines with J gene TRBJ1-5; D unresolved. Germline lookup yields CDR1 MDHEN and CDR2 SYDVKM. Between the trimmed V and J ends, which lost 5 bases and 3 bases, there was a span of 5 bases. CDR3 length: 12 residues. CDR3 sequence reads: CASSDNNQPQHF. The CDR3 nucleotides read TGTGCCAGCAGTGATAACAATCAGCCCCAGCATTTT. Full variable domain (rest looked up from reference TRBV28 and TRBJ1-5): DVKVTQSSRYLVKRTGEKVFLECVQDMDHENMFWYRQDPGLGLRLIYFSYDVKMKEKGDIPEGYSVSREKKERFSLILESASTNQTSMYLCASSDNNQPQHFGDGTRLSIL.

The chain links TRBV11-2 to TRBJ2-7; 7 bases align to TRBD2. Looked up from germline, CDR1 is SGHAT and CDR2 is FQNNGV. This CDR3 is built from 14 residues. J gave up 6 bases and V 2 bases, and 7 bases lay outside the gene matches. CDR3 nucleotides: TGTGCCAGCAGCTTAACGCGGGGGACCGGCGAGCAGTACTTC. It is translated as CASSLTRGTGEQYF.

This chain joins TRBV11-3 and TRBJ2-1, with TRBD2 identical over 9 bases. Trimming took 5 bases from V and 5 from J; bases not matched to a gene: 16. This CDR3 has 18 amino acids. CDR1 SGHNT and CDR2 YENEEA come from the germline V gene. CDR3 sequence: CASSVGRLAGRRHNEQFF. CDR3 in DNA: TGTGCCAGCAGCGTTGGGCGGCTAGCGGGGAGGAGGCACAATGAGCAGTTCTTC.

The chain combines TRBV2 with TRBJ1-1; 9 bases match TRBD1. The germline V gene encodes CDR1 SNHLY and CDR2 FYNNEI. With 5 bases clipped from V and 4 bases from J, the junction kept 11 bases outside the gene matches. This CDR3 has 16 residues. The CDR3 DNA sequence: TGTGCCAGCAGTTCTGGACAGGGGAGGGCGGGCACTGAAGCTTTCTTT. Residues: CASSSGQGRAGTEAFF.

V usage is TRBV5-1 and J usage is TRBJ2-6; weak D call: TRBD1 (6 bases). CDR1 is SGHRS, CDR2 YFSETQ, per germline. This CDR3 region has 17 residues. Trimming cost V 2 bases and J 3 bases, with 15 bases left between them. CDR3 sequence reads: CASSFRDNNYGANVLTF. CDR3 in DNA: TGCGCCAGCAGCTTCCGGGACAACAATTATGGGGCCAACGTCCTGACTTTC.

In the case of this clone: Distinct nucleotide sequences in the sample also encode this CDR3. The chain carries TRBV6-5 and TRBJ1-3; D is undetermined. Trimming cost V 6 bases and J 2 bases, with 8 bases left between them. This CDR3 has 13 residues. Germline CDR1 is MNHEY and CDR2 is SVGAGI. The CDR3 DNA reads TGTGCCAGCAGGGAGGGCGCTGGAAACACCATATATTTT. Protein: CASREGAGNTIYF.

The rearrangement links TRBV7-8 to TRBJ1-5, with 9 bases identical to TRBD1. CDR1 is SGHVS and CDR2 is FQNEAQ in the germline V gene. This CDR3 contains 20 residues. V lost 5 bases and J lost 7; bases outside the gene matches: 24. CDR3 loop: CASSPGRVNIVGTGRQPQHF. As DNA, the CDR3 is TGTGCCAGCAGCCCGGGGAGGGTGAACATTGTGGGGACAGGGCGACAGCCCCAGCATTTT.

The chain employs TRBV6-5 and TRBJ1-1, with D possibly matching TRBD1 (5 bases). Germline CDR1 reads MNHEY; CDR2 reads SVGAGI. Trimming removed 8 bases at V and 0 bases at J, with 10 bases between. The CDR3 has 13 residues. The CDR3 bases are TGTGCCAGCCTCCCAGGGTTGAACACTGAAGCTTTCTTT. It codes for CASLPGLNTEAFF.

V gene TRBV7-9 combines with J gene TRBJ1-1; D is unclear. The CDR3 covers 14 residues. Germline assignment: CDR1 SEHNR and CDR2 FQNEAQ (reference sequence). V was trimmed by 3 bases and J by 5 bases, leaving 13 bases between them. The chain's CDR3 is CASSLPGPGTEAFF. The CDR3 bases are TGTGCCAGCAGCTTGCCCGGCCCGGGGACTGAAGCTTTCTTT.

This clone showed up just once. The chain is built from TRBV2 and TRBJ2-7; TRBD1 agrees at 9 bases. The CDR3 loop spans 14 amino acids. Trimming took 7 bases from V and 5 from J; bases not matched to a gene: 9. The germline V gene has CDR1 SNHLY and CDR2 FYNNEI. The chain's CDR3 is CASTHRDRVNEQYF. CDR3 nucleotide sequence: TGTGCCAGCACTCACCGGGACAGGGTGAACGAGCAGTACTTC.

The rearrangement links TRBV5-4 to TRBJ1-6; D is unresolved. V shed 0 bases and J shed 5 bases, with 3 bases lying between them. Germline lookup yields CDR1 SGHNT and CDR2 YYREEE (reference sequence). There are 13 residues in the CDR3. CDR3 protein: CASSLEHNSPLHF. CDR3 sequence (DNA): TGTGCCAGCAGCTTGGAACATAATTCACCCCTCCACTTT.

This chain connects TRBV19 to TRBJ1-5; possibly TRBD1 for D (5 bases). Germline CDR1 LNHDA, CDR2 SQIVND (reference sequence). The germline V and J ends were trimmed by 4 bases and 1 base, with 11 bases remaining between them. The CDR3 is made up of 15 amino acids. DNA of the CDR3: TGTGCCAGTAGTACCTGGGGGTTGAGCAATCAGCCCCAGCATTTT. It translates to CASSTWGLSNQPQHF.

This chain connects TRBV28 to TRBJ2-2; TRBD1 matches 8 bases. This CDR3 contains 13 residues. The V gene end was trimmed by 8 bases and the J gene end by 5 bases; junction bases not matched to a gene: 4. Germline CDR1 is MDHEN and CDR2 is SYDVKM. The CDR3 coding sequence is TGTGCCAGCCTGACAGGGGATACCGGGGAGCTGTTTTTT. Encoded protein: CASLTGDTGELFF.

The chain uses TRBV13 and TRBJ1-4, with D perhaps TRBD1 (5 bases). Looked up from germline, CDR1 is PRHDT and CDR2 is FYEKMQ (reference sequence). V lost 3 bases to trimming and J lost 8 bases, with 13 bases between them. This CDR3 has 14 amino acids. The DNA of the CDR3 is TGTGCCAGCAGCTTGTCGGTCGAGGGGGAAAAACTGTTTTTT. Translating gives CASSLSVEGEKLFF.

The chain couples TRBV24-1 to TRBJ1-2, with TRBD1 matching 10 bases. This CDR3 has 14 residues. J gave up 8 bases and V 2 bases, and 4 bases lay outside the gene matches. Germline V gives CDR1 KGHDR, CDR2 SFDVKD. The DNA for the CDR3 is TGTGCCACCAGTGATTCCGGGACAGGGGTCGGCTACACCTTC. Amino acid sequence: CATSDSGTGVGYTF.

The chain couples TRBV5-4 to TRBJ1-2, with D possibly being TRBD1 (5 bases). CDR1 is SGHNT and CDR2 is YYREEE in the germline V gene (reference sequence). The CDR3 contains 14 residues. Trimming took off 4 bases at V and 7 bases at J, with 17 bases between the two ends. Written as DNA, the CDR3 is TGTGCCAGCAGCCACTCGACAGACTTGGGTGGCTACACCTTC. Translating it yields CASSHSTDLGGYTF.

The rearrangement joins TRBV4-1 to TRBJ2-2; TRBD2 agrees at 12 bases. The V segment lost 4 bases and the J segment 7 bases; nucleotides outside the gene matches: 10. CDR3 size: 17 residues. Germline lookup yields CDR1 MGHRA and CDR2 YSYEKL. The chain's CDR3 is CASSPPPLAGGVGELFF. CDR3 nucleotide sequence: TGCGCCAGCAGCCCTCCACCACTAGCGGGGGGAGTCGGGGAGCTGTTTTTT.

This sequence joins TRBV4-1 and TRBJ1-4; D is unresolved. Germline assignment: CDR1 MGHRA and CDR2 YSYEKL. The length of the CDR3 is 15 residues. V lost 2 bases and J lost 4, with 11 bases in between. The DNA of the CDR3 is TGCGCCAGCAGCCAAAACCGGGGTGGTAATGAAAAACTGTTTTTT. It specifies CASSQNRGGNEKLFF.

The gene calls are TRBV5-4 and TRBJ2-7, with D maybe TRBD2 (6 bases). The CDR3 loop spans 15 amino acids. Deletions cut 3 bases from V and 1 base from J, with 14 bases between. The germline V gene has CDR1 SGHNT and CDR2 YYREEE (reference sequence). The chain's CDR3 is CASSSGETGSYEQYF. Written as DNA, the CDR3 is TGTGCCAGCAGCTCGGGGGAAACAGGATCCTACGAGCAGTACTTC.

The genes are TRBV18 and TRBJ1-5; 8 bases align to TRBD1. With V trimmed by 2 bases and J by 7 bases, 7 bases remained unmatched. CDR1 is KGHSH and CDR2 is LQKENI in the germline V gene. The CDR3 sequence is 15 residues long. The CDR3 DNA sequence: TGTGCCAGCTCACCAGAATCAGGGGGCGGGCAGCCCCAGCATTTT. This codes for CASSPESGGGQPQHF.

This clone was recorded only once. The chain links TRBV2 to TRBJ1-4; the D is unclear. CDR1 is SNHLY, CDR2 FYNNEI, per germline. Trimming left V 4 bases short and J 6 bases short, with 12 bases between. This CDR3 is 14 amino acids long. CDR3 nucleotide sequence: TGTGCCAGCAGTGCTGGACCTTGGGATGAAAAACTGTTTTTT. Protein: CASSAGPWDEKLFF. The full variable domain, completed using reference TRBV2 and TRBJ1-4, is EPEVTQTPSHQVTQMGQEVILRCVPISNHLYFYWYRQILGQKVEFLVSFYNNEISEKSEIFDDQFSVERPDGSNFTLKIRSTKLEDSAMYFCASSAGPWDEKLFFGSGTQLSVL.

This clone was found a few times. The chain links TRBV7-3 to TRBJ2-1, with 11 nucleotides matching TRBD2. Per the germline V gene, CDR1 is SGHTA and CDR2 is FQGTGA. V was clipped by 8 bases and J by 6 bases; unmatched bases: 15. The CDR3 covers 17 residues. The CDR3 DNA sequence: TGTGCCAGCTCATTAACCCCAGGGACTAGCGGCACCAATGAGCAGTTCTTC. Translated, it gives CASSLTPGTSGTNEQFF.

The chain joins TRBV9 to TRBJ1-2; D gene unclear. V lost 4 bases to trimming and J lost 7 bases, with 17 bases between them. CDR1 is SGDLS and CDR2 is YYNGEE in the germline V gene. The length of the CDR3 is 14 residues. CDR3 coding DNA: TGTGCCAGCAGCCCACCCCCTCCCGGAGTTGGCTACACCTTC. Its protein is CASSPPPPGVGYTF.